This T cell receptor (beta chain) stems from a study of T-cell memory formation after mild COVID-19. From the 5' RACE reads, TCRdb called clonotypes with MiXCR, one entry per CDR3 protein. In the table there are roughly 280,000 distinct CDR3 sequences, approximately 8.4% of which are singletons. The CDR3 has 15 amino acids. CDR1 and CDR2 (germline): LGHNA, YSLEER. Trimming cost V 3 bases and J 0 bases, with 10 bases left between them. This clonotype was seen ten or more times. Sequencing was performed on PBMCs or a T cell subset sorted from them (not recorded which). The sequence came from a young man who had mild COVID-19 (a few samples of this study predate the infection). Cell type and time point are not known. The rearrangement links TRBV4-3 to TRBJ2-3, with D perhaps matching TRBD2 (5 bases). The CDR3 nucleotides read TGCGCCAGCAGCCATGCGACGGGGAGCACAGATACGCAGTATTTT. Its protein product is CASSHATGSTDTQYF.